The clone carrying this TCR beta chain occurred once. The data belong to a study of blood T cell repertoires in COVID-19. In the study overall: Acute and convalescent COVID-19 samples came from the United States, Italy and Spain. PBMCs, B-cell-depleted T cells, or T cells provided the cDNA or gDNA that made up the material.

The CDR3 loop spans 10 amino acids. V lost 6 bases, J lost 3 bases, and 3 bases lay in between. Only in-frame clones appear in the TCRdb table, and some are missing; sequencing was by immunoSEQ multiplex PCR. This sample carries under 150,000 clones, 80% of them seen once, and the ten largest clones take 10% to 15%. The V call is TRBV12-3 or TRBV12-4, the J call TRBJ2-7; the D is unclear. Specimen: peripheral blood. This clonotype was sampled from a man aged 60-69 years with active or convalescent COVID-19. Here the CDR3 reads CASSGYEQYF. The CDR3 DNA is TGTGCCAGCAGCGGCTACGAGCAGTACTTC.